Listed below are T cell receptor beta chains from one sample, sequenced in a study of blood T cell repertoires in COVID-19. Sequenced by immunoSEQ multiplex PCR; TCRdb stores in-frame clones only, minus some. The profile shows 25,000 to 30,000 clones, approximately 79% of them singletons. Material: peripheral blood. Receptors originate from a man older than 75 with active or convalescent COVID-19. CDR3s include the opening cysteine and the closing phenylalanine or tryptophan. The D gene is left open where the match is weak. Only some rows state a clone size, as once, few, many or a class for expanded clones.

v_call: TRBV2; j_call: TRBJ1-5; clone_size: .; d_call: .; cdr3_aa: CASRGSGDGQPQHF; cdr3_nt: TGTGCCAGCAGGGGGTCAGGGGATGGTCAGCCCCAGCATTTT
v_call: TRBV18; j_call: TRBJ1-1; clone_size: .; d_call: .; cdr3_aa: CASSPPVTPGVNTEAFF; cdr3_nt: TGTGCCAGCTCACCACCAGTAACCCCAGGGGTGAACACTGAAGCTTTCTTT
v_call: TRBV18; j_call: TRBJ2-3; clone_size: .; d_call: TRBD1; cdr3_aa: CASSGQSTDTQYF; cdr3_nt: TGTGCCAGCTCGGGACAGAGCACAGATACGCAGTATTTT
v_call: TRBV27; j_call: TRBJ2-1; clone_size: .; d_call: TRBD2; cdr3_aa: CASSRSTSGIYNEQFF; cdr3_nt: TGTGCCAGCAGCCGATCAACTAGCGGAATATACAATGAGCAGTTCTTC
v_call: TRBV7-6; j_call: TRBJ2-3; clone_size: .; d_call: TRBD2; cdr3_aa: CASSLRFSGGGTQYF; cdr3_nt: TGTGCCAGCAGCTTACGCTTTAGCGGGGGAGGTACGCAGTATTTT
v_call: TRBV19; j_call: TRBJ2-3; clone_size: .; d_call: TRBD1; cdr3_aa: CASRDRGRGDTQYF; cdr3_nt: TGTGCCAGTCGTGACAGGGGGCGCGGAGATACGCAGTATTTT
v_call: TRBV2; j_call: TRBJ1-3; clone_size: .; d_call: .; cdr3_aa: CASSVGTRISGNTIYF; cdr3_nt: TGTGCCAGCAGTGTGGGAACTAGGATCTCTGGAAACACCATATATTTT
v_call: TRBV28; j_call: TRBJ2-7; clone_size: .; d_call: TRBD1; cdr3_aa: CASSTFEQGAIYEQYF; cdr3_nt: TGTGCCAGCAGTACCTTCGAACAGGGGGCCATTTACGAGCAGTACTTC
v_call: TRBV2; j_call: TRBJ1-2; clone_size: .; d_call: TRBD1; cdr3_aa: CASDRGRRGYTF; cdr3_nt: TGTGCCAGCGACAGGGGGCGTCGCGGCTACACCTTC
v_call: TRBV29-1; j_call: TRBJ1-2; clone_size: .; d_call: TRBD1; cdr3_aa: CSVARQGEGYTF; cdr3_nt: TGCAGCGTTGCCCGACAGGGGGAGGGCTACACCTTC
v_call: TRBV5-1; j_call: TRBJ1-1; clone_size: .; d_call: .; cdr3_aa: CASSVDRNTEAFF; cdr3_nt: TGCGCCAGCAGCGTGGACAGAAACACTGAAGCTTTCTTT
v_call: TRBV5-4; j_call: TRBJ1-3; clone_size: .; d_call: TRBD1; cdr3_aa: CASSSTGGGIGNTIYF; cdr3_nt: TGTGCCAGCAGCTCCACAGGGGGCGGAATTGGAAACACCATATATTTT
v_call: TRBV6-1; j_call: TRBJ1-6; clone_size: .; d_call: .; cdr3_aa: CASSDSPQGAPLHF; cdr3_nt: TGTGCCAGCAGTGATTCCCCGCAAGGGGCTCCCCTCCACTTT
v_call: TRBV19; j_call: TRBJ2-4; clone_size: .; d_call: TRBD1; cdr3_aa: CASSRLQGTTKNIQYF; cdr3_nt: TGTGCCAGTAGTAGATTACAGGGGACGACCAAAAACATTCAGTACTTC
v_call: TRBV5-1; j_call: TRBJ1-6; clone_size: few; d_call: TRBD1; cdr3_aa: CASSLGTGGSPLHF; cdr3_nt: TGCGCCAGCAGCTTGGGGACAGGGGGTTCACCCCTCCACTTT
v_call: TRBV19; j_call: TRBJ1-5; clone_size: .; d_call: TRBD1; cdr3_aa: CASSIDLGQGFQPQHF; cdr3_nt: TGTGCCAGTAGTATAGACCTTGGACAGGGCTTTCAGCCCCAGCATTTT
v_call: TRBV7-9; j_call: TRBJ1-4; clone_size: once; d_call: .; cdr3_aa: CASSPPSVEKLFF; cdr3_nt: TGTGCCAGCAGCCCCCCTTCTGTAGAAAAACTGTTTTTT
v_call: TRBV11-2; j_call: TRBJ1-2; clone_size: .; d_call: TRBD1; cdr3_aa: CASSLLAGQGYGYTF; cdr3_nt: TGTGCCAGCAGCTTATTGGCGGGACAGGGTTATGGCTACACCTTC
v_call: TRBV5-1; j_call: TRBJ2-3; clone_size: .; d_call: .; cdr3_aa: CASSFTNRMTDTQYF; cdr3_nt: TGCGCCAGCAGCTTTACAAACAGAATGACAGATACGCAGTATTTT
v_call: TRBV18; j_call: TRBJ2-1; clone_size: .; d_call: .; cdr3_aa: CASLWTSSYNEQFF; cdr3_nt: TGTGCCAGCCTTTGGACAAGCTCCTACAATGAGCAGTTCTTC
v_call: TRBV19; j_call: TRBJ1-4; clone_size: .; d_call: .; cdr3_aa: CASSISEKLFF; cdr3_nt: TGTGCCAGTAGTATAAGCGAAAAACTGTTTTTT